This TCR beta chain was obtained from a study of spatial heterogeneity in lung cancer. Turning to the study itself: The average appearance count of each unique TCR and UMI combination in raw reads was more than 9.5.

For this clonotype: Its antigen is as yet unknown. A much larger clone is a single base away; this may be a read error. This beta chain slipped into a library made for alpha chains as a stray read, so its size is not meaningful.

Every cDNA TCR molecule received its own unique molecular identifier. TCRdb re-analysed the 5' RACE reads in MiXCR, keeping a single row per CDR3 protein. In the table there are around 6,200 distinct CDR3 sequences, roughly an eighth of which are singletons. Stated time point: sample taken at primary tumor resection. Samples were obtained from about 72 donors, all untreated early-stage non-small cell lung cancer patients. Unsorted samples of tumor, nontumor lung or frozen PBMC had their whole RNA sequenced. This CDR3 is built from 15 residues. CDR1 and CDR2 from the germline V gene are MNHEY and SVGAGI. Findings of the study overall: Tumor mutation count correlated with how many alpha and beta TCRs expanded intratumorally.

The sequence was collected from a male donor with early-stage non-small cell lung cancer. The chain links TRBV6-5 to TRBJ2-2; D may be TRBD1 or TRBD2 (5 bases each). The sample in question was lung tumor tissue, obtained at surgery. The CDR3 bases are TGTGCCAGCAGCGACCGGACGGCTTACACCGGGGACCTGTTTTTT. The encoded protein is CASSDRTAYTGDLFF.